This TCR beta chain was observed in a study of blood T cell repertoires in COVID-19. Across the whole study: PBMCs, B-cell-depleted T cells, or T cells provided the cDNA or gDNA that made up the material.

CDR1 is LNHDA and CDR2 is SQIVND in the germline V gene (reference sequence). The V segment lost 4 bases and the J segment 1 base; nucleotides outside the gene matches: 6. This CDR3 contains 16 residues. Participants' reported clinical history set cohort assignment. Data came from immunoSEQ multiplex PCR; TCRdb stores just in-frame clones and leaves some out. This table holds about 480,000 clones, approximately 90% found once. The source is an older woman who had recovered from COVID-19. The rearrangement uses TRBV19 and TRBJ1-5; 8 nucleotides line up with TRBD1. Sequenced sample: PBMCs or T cells enriched from blood (not recorded which). The CDR3 sequence is CASSTRGRGSNQPQHF. CDR3 DNA: TGTGCCAGTAGTACCAGGGGGCGCGGAAGCAATCAGCCCCAGCATTTT.